This is a list of T cell receptor beta chains from one sample in a study of siplizumab effects on memory and regulatory T cells. Libraries were prepared by immunoSEQ multiplex PCR; TCRdb keeps only in-frame clonotypes and omits some of them. The table includes just over 60,000 clones, 70% to 80% detected once. Sequencing was done on a sample of memory CD4+ T cells sorted from blood. The receptors were gathered from a human donor in good health. Both conserved end residues are part of each CDR3. A D gene is named only where the DNA matches it firmly. The size of a clone is reported for some rows only, either as once, few or many, or as a class for expanded clones.

clone_size d_call j_call v_call cdr3_nt cdr3_aa
- - TRBJ2-2 TRBV7-6 TGTGCCAGCAGCTTAGCGGTTACGCGAGGCACCGGGGAGCTGTTTTTT CASSLAVTRGTGELFF
- - TRBJ2-7 TRBV6-4 TGTGCCAGCAGTCGGACAGACGCCTACGAGCAGTACTTC CASSRTDAYEQYF
- - TRBJ1-3 TRBV25-1 TGTGCCAGCAGCCCCCCTGGAAACACCATATATTTT CASSPPGNTIYF
- - TRBJ1-3 TRBV11-1 TGTGCCAGCAGCAAGAGAGACAGAAACACCATATATTTT CASSKRDRNTIYF
- TRBD2 TRBJ2-7 TRBV7-3 TGTGCCAGCAGCTTAAGAAGCGGGGGGTCTTCCTACGAGCAGTACTTC CASSLRSGGSSYEQYF
- - TRBJ1-1 TRBV7-2 TGTGCCAGCACCCTGGGGGGGATTCCGAACACTGAAGCTTTCTTT CASTLGGIPNTEAFF
- - TRBJ2-6 TRBV4-1 TGCGCCAGCAGCCAAGATGGTTTCCGATCGCAATTTCCTGGGGCCAACGTCCTGACTTTC CASSQDGFRSQFPGANVLTF
- - TRBJ2-6 TRBV6-1 TGTGCCAGCAGTGACGGGTTCTCTGGGGCCAACGTCCTGACTTTC CASSDGFSGANVLTF
- TRBD1 TRBJ2-7 TRBV7-9 TGTGCCAGCACCCGCCGACAGGGGGGAAACGAGCAGTACTTC CASTRRQGGNEQYF
- TRBD1 TRBJ1-6 TRBV6-4 TGTGCCAGCAGAGACACAGGGGCGGCCAATTCACCCCTCCACTTT CASRDTGAANSPLHF
few TRBD1 TRBJ2-5 TRBV15 TGTGCCACCGGGACAGGGGGATTGGGGACCCAGTACTTC CATGTGGLGTQYF
- - TRBJ1-2 TRBV6-1 TGTGCCAGCAGTGAGAGGTCGGGTCTCTACTATGGCTACACCTTC CASSERSGLYYGYTF
- - TRBJ2-3 TRBV7-3 TGTGCCAGCAGCTCCCCAGGCGATACGCAGTATTTT CASSSPGDTQYF
- - TRBJ1-4 TRBV13 TGTGCCAGCAGCTTAGACAGGGCCCCTAATGAAAAACTGTTTTTT CASSLDRAPNEKLFF
- - TRBJ1-3 TRBV7-8 TGTGCCAGCAGCTCCCCAAGGTTATCTGGAAACACCATATATTTT CASSSPRLSGNTIYF
- TRBD1 TRBJ1-5 TRBV13 TGTGCCAGCAGCCTAAAAGCGGAGACAGGGATTGGCAATCAGCCCCAGCATTTT CASSLKAETGIGNQPQHF
- - TRBJ1-5 TRBV27 TGTGCCAGCAGTTTCGGGGGGGTGAGCAATCAGCCCCAGCATTTT CASSFGGVSNQPQHF
once - TRBJ2-2 TRBV7-2 TGTGCCAGCAGCACTGCGAACACCGGGGAGCTGTTTTTT CASSTANTGELFF
few TRBD1 TRBJ1-1 TRBV5-1 TGCGCCAGCAGCGAAATGGACAGGACGAACACTGAAGCTTTCTTT CASSEMDRTNTEAFF
- - TRBJ1-2 TRBV14 TGTGCCAGCAGCCAAGATCTTTCGGGAAACTATGGCTACACCTTC CASSQDLSGNYGYTF
- - TRBJ2-7 TRBV9 TGTGCCAGCGGGGTAGGGGGGTACGAGCAGTACTTC CASGVGGYEQYF
- - TRBJ1-1 TRBV30 TGTGCCTGGAGCGACGAGGGGCGCGGCACTGAAGCTTTCTTT CAWSDEGRGTEAFF
once TRBD1 TRBJ2-7 TRBV9 TGTGCCAGCAGCTCCCAACAGGGGCGAGACGAGCAGTACTTC CASSSQQGRDEQYF
few - TRBJ2-5 TRBV19 TGTGCCAGTAGTCGACGGCCACAGCGAACTAACCCGGAGACCCAGTACTTC CASSRRPQRTNPETQYF
- TRBD2 TRBJ2-3 TRBV4-2 TGTGCCAGCAGCCAAGCGACTAGCGGGGGGGTTCCTACGCAGTATTTT CASSQATSGGVPTQYF
- - TRBJ2-7 TRBV5-4 TGTGCCAGCAGCGTGGGACGGACCTACGAGCAGTACTTC CASSVGRTYEQYF
few TRBD1 TRBJ1-1 TRBV29-1 TGCAGCTACACAGGACAGGGAAAGGGAGCTTTCTTT CSYTGQGKGAFF
- - TRBJ1-1 TRBV5-1 TGCGCCAGCAGCGAGATGAACACTGAAGCTTTCTTT CASSEMNTEAFF
- TRBD1 TRBJ2-7 TRBV7-3 TGTGCCAGCAGCTTAACGGGGACAGGAGACGAGCAGTACTTC CASSLTGTGDEQYF
- TRBD2 TRBJ2-3 TRBV7-9 TGTGCCAGCAGCTTAACCGCGGGGGGGAGCACAGATACGCAGTATTTT CASSLTAGGSTDTQYF
- - TRBJ2-5 TRBV18 TGTGCCAGCTCACCTAGGCCAGGAAGCGAGACCCAGTACTTC CASSPRPGSETQYF
- - TRBJ1-4 TRBV19 TGTGCCAGTAGCAGAGTACAGGGTTCTAATGAAAAACTGTTTTTT CASSRVQGSNEKLFF
- - TRBJ2-1 TRBV6-6 TGTGCCAGCAGCTCCAGGGCGGATGAGCAGTTCTTC CASSSRADEQFF
- TRBD2 TRBJ2-3 TRBV19 TGTGCCAGTAGTATTGCGGGGGTCACAGATACGCAGTATTTT CASSIAGVTDTQYF
- - TRBJ2-1 TRBV7-2 TGTGCCAGCAGCCCCAGTTTTGGAGGGATATACAATGAGCAGTTCTTC CASSPSFGGIYNEQFF
- - TRBJ2-3 TRBV19 TGTGCCAGTAGTATCCCCCGGGGGGCTAGCACAGATACGCAGTATTTT CASSIPRGASTDTQYF
- TRBD1 TRBJ1-3 TRBV7-2 TGTGCCAGCAGTTCAGGGGCGACAGGGAAATTCCCTGGAAACACCATATATTTT CASSSGATGKFPGNTIYF
medium-sized - TRBJ1-6 TRBV7-2 TGTGCCAGCAGCTCGGACAGAGGTTCACCCCTCCACTTT CASSSDRGSPLHF
- - TRBJ2-1 TRBV2 TGTGCCAGCAGTGAAGGTGGGAGGAGAAACAATGAGCAGTTCTTC CASSEGGRRNNEQFF
- - TRBJ1-2 TRBV7-2 TGTGCCAGCAGCTTAGGTGGCTACACCTTC CASSLGGYTF
few TRBD1 TRBJ1-1 TRBV18 TGTGCCAGCTCACCCGGACAGGGGGTGATCACTGAAGCTTTCTTT CASSPGQGVITEAFF
- TRBD2 TRBJ2-7 TRBV10-1 TGCGCCAGCAGTCGCGGGAGTACCGAGCAGTACTTC CASSRGSTEQYF
- TRBD1 TRBJ2-5 TRBV18 TGTGCCAGCTCACCACCGAGAGGGACAGAAAGGGAGACCCAGTACTTC CASSPPRGTERETQYF
- - TRBJ2-1 TRBV10-3 TGTGCCATCATCAAGAGGGGGAGGGGAAGGTCCAATGAGCAGTTCTTC CAIIKRGRGRSNEQFF
once TRBD1 TRBJ1-5 TRBV27 TGTGCCAGTTCGCAACAGGGGATAAATCAGCCCCAGCATTTT CASSQQGINQPQHF
once TRBD1 TRBJ2-3 TRBV4-3 TGCGCCAGCAGCCTGGGAGGGACAGGGATAACAGATACGCAGTATTTT CASSLGGTGITDTQYF
- - TRBJ1-4 TRBV11-2 TGTGCCAGCAGCCCAAGGGGGGGCGCGGAAGGGTGGAGAGAAAAACTGTTTTTT CASSPRGGAEGWREKLFF
few TRBD1 TRBJ1-3 TRBV6-1 TGTGCCAGCAGAAGACAGGGTGACTCTGGAAACACCATATATTTT CASRRQGDSGNTIYF
once TRBD1 TRBJ2-7 TRBV7-9 TGTGCCAGCAGCCTTTCCAACAGGGGTTACGAGCAGTACTTC CASSLSNRGYEQYF
few - TRBJ1-1 TRBV12-5 TGTGCTAGTGGCCCTGACCGGTTGAACACTGAAGCTTTCTTT CASGPDRLNTEAFF
- TRBD2 TRBJ2-7 TRBV11-2 TGTGCCAGCAGCTTAGATCACACCGAACCGGGACTAGCGGGGGACTACGAGCAGTACTTC CASSLDHTEPGLAGDYEQYF
- TRBD1 TRBJ2-3 TRBV15 TGTGCCACCAGCAGAGGACAGGGGGTAGATACGCAGTATTTT CATSRGQGVDTQYF
- - TRBJ2-5 TRBV9 TGTGCCAGCAGCGTAGCCCAGTCAGAGACCCAGTACTTC CASSVAQSETQYF
- - TRBJ1-6 TRBV9 TGTGCCAGCAGCGTCCAGGGAGGGAATTCACCCCTCCACTTT CASSVQGGNSPLHF
few - TRBJ1-6 TRBV5-1 TGCGCCAGCAGCTTGCCCGGCCCGGGGGCACCCCTCCACTTT CASSLPGPGAPLHF